Each of the 3 T cell receptor beta chains below was sequenced from the same sample in a study of tumor-infiltrating lymphocytes in localized non-small cell lung cancer. Only in-frame clones appear in the TCRdb table, and some are missing; sequencing was by immunoSEQ multiplex PCR. The table lists around 7,200 clones, about 61% of them singletons. The sequenced material came from lung tumor tissue. These receptors were taken from a human donor with non-small cell lung cancer.

This chain joins TRBV9 and TRBJ2-7; unclear D gene. There are 13 residues in the CDR3. Germline V gene data show CDR1 as SGDLS and CDR2 as YYNGEE. V lost 5 bases to trimming and J lost 2 bases, with 11 bases between them. The CDR3, as DNA: TGTGCCAGCAGTCTCGATGGAACCTACGAGCAGTACTTC. Encoded protein: CASSLDGTYEQYF. The complete variable domain, with remaining parts taken from reference TRBV9 and TRBJ2-7, reads DSGVTQTPKHLITATGQRVTLRCSPRSGDLSVYWYQQSLDQGLQFLIQYYNGEERAKGNILERFSAQQFPDLHSELNLSSLELGDSALYFCASSLDGTYEQYFGPGTRLTVT.

The V gene is TRBV9, the J gene TRBJ1-1; 8 bases are shared with TRBD1. CDR1 and CDR2 (germline): SGDLS, YYNGEE. This CDR3 has 15 amino acids. V dropped 0 bases and J dropped 4; count of bases not matched to a gene: 5. CDR3 protein: CASSVVQGAGTEAFF. In nucleotides, the CDR3 is TGTGCCAGCAGCGTAGTCCAGGGGGCGGGCACTGAAGCTTTCTTT.

Only one count was recorded for this clone. The rearrangement uses TRBV19 and TRBJ2-1, with no clear D. The V gene's germline CDR1 is LNHDA and CDR2 SQIVND (reference sequence). The V end was cut by 4 bases, the J end by 2 bases, with 3 bases between. The length of the CDR3 is 12 residues. CDR3 DNA: TGTGCCAGTAGTAGGACCTACAATGAGCAGTTCTTC. The encoded protein is CASSRTYNEQFF.